This T cell receptor beta chain was found in a study of regulatory T cells in long-lasting Graves disease. V lost 4 bases, J lost 2 bases, and 12 bases lay in between. Germline CDR1 is LGHNA and CDR2 is YSLEER. This CDR3 spans 15 amino acids. Combining iRepertoire HTBI primers with Arm-PCR of CDR3 regions, the authors built TCR beta libraries. Each CDR3 protein is one row after TCRdb ran MiXCR on the multiplex PCR reads. Of more than 300,000 distinct CDR3 sequences in the sample, 12% were seen once. Time point noted: newly diagnosed GD, antithyroid drugs for less than 3 months. The TCR library used RNA extracted from PBMCs. The same data also contributed to another study, on T cells in Graves' hyperthyroidism and ophthalmopathy.

This specimen consisted of peripheral blood mononuclear cells (PBMCs), obtained at new diagnosis, from a patient treated with antithyroid drugs. The V gene is TRBV4-3, the J gene TRBJ1-3; D call uncertain. This TCR was sampled from a woman between 18 and 29 years old with Graves disease. DNA for the CDR3: TGCGCCAGCAGCCCCTCAAAAAAAACTGGAAACACCATATATTTT. Translation: CASSPSKKTGNTIYF.